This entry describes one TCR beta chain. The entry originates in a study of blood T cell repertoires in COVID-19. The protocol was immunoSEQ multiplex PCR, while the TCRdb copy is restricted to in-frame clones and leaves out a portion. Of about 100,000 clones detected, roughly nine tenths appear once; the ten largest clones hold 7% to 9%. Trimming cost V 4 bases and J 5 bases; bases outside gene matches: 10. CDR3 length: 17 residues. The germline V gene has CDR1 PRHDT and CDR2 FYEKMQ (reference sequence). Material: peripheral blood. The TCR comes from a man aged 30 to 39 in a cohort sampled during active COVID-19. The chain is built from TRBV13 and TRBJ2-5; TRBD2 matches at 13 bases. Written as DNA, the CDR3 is TGTGCCAGCAGCTCCGTACTAGCGGGGGGGCCCCGGGAGACCCAGTACTTC. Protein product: CASSSVLAGGPRETQYF. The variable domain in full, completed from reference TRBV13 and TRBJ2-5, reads AAGVIQSPRHLIKEKRETATLKCYPIPRHDTVYWYQQGPGQDPQFLISFYEKMQSDKGSIPDRFSAQQFSDYHSELNMSSLELGDSALYFCASSSVLAGGPRETQYFGPGTRLLVL.